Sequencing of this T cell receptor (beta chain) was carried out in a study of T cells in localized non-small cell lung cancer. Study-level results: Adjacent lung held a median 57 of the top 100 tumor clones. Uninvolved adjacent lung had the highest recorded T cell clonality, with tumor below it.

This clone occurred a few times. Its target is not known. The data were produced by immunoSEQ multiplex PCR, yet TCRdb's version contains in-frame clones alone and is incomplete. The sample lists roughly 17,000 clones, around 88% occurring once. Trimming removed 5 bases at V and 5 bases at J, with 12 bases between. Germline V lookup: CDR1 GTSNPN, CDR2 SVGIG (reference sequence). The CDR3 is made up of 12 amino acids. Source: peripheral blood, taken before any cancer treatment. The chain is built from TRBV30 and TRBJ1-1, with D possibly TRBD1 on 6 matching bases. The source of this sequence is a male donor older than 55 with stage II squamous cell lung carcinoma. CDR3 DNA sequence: TGTGCCTGGGGAGTGACAGGAACTGAAGCTTTCTTT. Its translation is CAWGVTGTEAFF.